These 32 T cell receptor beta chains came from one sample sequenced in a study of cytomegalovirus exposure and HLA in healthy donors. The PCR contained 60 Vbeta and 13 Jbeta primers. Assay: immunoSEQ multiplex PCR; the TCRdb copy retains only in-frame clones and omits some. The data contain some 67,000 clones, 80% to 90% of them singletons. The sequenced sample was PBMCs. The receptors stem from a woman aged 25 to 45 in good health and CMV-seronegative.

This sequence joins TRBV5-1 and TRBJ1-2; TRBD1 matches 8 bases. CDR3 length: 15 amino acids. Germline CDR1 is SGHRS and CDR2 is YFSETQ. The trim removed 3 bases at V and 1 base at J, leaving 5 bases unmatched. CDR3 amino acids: CASSWEQGGNYGYTF. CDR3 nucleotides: TGCGCCAGCAGCTGGGAACAGGGGGGTAACTATGGCTACACCTTC.

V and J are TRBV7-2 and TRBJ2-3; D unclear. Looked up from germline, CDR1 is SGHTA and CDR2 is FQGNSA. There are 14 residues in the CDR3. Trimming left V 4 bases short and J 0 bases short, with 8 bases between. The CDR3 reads CASSSITSTDTQYF. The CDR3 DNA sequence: TGTGCCAGCAGCTCAATAACTAGCACAGATACGCAGTATTTT.

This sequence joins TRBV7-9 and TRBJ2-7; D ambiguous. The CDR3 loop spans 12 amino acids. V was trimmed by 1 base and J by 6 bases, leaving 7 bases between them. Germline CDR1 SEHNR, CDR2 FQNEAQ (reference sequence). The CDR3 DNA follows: TGTGCCAGCAGCTTAGTTCGGAGCGAGCAGTACTTC. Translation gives CASSLVRSEQYF. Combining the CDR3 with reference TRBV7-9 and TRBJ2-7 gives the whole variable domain DTGVSQNPRHKITKRGQNVTFRCDPISEHNRLYWYRQTLGQGPEFLTYFQNEAQLEKSRLLSDRFSAERPKGSFSTLEIQRTEQGDSAMYLCASSLVRSEQYFGPGTRLTVT.

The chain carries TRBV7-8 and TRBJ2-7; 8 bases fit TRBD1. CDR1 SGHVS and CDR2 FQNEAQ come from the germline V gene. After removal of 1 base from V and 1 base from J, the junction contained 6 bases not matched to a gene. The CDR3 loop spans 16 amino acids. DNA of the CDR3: TGTGCCAGCAGCTTAGGGGGGACAGGTTCTTCCTACGAGCAGTACTTC. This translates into CASSLGGTGSSYEQYF.

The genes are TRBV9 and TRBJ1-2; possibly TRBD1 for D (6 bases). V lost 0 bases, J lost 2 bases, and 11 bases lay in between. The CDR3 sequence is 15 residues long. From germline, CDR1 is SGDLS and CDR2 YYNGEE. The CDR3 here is CASSVGTALNYGYTF. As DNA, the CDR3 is TGTGCCAGCAGCGTAGGGACAGCTCTCAACTATGGCTACACCTTC.

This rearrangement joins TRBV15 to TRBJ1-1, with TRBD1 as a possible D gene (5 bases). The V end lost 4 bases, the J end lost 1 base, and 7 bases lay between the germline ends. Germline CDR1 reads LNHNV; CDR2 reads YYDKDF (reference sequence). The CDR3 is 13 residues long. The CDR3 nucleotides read TGTGCCACCAGCACCACAGGGAACACTGAAGCTTTCTTT. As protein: CATSTTGNTEAFF.

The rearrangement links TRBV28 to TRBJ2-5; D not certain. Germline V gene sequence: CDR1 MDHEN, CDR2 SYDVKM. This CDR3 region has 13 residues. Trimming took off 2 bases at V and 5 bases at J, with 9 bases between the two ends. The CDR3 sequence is CASSLVSVETQYF. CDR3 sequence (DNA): TGTGCCAGCAGTTTAGTCAGTGTGGAGACCCAGTACTTC.

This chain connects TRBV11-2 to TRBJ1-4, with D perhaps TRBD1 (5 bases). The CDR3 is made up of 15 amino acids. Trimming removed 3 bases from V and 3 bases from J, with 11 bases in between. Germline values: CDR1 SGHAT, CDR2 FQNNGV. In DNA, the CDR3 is TGTGCCAGCAGCTTTCAGGGTACGGCTAATGAAAAACTGTTTTTT. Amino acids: CASSFQGTANEKLFF. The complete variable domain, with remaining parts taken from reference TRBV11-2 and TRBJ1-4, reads EAGVAQSPRYKIIEKRQSVAFWCNPISGHATLYWYQQILGQGPKLLIQFQNNGVVDDSQLPKDRFSAERLKGVDSTLKIQPAKLEDSAVYLCASSFQGTANEKLFFGSGTQLSVL.

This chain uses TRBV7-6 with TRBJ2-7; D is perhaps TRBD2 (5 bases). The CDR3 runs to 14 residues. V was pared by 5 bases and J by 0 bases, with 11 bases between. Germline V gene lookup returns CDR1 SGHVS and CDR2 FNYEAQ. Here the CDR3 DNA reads TGTGCCAGCAGCGTCGCGGGCGGCTCCTACGAGCAGTACTTC. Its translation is CASSVAGGSYEQYF.

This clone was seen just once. This CDR3 is CASSLVSGALNEQFF. Written as DNA, the CDR3 is TGCGCCAGCAGCTTGGTTAGCGGGGCCCTCAATGAGCAGTTCTTC. The rearrangement uses TRBV5-1 and TRBJ2-1, with TRBD2 matching over 8 bases. Germline V gives CDR1 SGHRS, CDR2 YFSETQ. After removal of 0 bases from V and 6 bases from J, the junction contained 5 bases not matched to a gene. The CDR3 length is 15 residues.

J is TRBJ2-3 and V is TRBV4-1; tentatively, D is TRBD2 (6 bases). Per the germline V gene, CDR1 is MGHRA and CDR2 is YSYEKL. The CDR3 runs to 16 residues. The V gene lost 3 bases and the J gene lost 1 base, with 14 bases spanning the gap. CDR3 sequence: CASSQAGLVRTDTQYF. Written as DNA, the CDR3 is TGCGCCAGCAGCCAGGCGGGACTTGTCCGCACAGATACGCAGTATTTT.

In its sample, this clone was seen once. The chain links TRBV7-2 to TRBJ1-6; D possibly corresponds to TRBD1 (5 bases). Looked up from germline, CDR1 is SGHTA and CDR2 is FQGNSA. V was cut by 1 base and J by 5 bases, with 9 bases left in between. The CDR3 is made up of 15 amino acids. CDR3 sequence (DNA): TGTGCCAGCAGCTTAGGGGGGGTGAATAATTCACCCCTCCACTTT. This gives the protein CASSLGGVNNSPLHF.

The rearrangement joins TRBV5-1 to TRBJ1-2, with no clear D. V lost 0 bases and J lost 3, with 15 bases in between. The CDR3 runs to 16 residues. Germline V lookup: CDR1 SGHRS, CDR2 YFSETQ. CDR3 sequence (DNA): TGCGCCAGCAGCTTGGGATACGGTTCCGGGGACTATGGCTACACCTTC. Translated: CASSLGYGSGDYGYTF.

CDR3 DNA: TGTGCCAGCAGTGAAATCTGGGGAGTACAGGAGACCCAGTACTTC. Residues: CASSEIWGVQETQYF. This chain links TRBV6-1 with TRBJ2-5; tentative D call: TRBD2 (5 bases). CDR3 length: 15 amino acids. Germline CDR1 is MNHNS and CDR2 is SASEGT. Trimming pared 2 bases from V and 5 bases from J, leaving 15 bases between.

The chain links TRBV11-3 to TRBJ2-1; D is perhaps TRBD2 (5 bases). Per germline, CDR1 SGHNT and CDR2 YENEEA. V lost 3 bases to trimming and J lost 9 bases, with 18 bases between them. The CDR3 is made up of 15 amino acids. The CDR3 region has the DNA TGTGCCAGCAGCTTCGCCGGGGTCCCTGGAAGTGAGCAGTTCTTC. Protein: CASSFAGVPGSEQFF.

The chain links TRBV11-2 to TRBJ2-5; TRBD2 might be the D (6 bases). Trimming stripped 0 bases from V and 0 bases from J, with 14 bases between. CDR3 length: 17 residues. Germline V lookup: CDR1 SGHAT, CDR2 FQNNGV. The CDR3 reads CASSLEATSLYQETQYF. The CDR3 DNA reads TGTGCCAGCAGCTTAGAGGCAACTAGCCTGTACCAAGAGACCCAGTACTTC.

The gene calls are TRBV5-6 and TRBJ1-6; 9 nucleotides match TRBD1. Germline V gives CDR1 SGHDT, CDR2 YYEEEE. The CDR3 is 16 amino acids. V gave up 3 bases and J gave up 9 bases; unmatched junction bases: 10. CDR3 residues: CASSSRGTGSLSPLHF. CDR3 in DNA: TGTGCCAGCAGCTCAAGGGGGACAGGGAGTCTTTCACCCCTCCACTTT.

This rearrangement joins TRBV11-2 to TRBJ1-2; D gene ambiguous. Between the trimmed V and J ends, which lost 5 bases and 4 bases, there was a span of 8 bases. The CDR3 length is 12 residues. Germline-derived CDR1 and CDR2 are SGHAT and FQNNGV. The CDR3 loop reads CASSDGSYGYTF. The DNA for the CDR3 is TGTGCCAGCAGCGACGGGAGCTATGGCTACACCTTC.

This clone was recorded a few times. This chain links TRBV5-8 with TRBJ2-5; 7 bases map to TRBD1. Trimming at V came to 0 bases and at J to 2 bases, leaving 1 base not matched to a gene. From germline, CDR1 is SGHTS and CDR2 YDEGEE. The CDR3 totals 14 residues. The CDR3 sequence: CASSLGGQQETQYF. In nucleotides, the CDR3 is TGTGCCAGCAGCTTGGGGGGACAGCAAGAGACCCAGTACTTC.

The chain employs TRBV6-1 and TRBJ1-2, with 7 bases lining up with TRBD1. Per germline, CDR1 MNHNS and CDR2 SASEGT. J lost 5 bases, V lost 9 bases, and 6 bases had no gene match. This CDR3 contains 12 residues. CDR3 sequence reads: CASKGALYGYTF. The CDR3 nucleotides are TGTGCCAGTAAGGGGGCTCTTTATGGCTACACCTTC.

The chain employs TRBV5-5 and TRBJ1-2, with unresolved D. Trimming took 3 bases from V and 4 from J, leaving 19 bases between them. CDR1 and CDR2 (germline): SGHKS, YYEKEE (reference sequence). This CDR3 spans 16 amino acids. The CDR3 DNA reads TGTGCCAGCAGCTCGCAACTGACCCAGGTCGTCTATGGCTACACCTTC. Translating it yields CASSSQLTQVVYGYTF.

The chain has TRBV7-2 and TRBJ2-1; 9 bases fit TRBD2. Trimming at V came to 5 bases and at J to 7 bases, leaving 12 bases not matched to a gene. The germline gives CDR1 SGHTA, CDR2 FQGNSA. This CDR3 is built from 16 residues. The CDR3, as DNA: TGTGCCAGCAGCCTATCCTCCCCTAGCGGGGTAAATGAGCAGTTCTTC. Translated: CASSLSSPSGVNEQFF.

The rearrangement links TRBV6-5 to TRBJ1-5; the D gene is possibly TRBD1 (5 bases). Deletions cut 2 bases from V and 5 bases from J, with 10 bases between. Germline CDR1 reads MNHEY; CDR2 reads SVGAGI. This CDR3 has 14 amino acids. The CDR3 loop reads CASSYDSRDQPQHF. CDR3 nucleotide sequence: TGTGCCAGCAGTTACGACAGTCGCGATCAGCCCCAGCATTTT.

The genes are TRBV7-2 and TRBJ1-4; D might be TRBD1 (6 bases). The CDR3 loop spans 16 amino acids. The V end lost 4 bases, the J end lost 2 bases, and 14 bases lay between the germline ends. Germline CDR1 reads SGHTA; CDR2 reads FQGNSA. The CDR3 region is CASSSGHTGTNEKLFF. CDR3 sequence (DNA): TGTGCCAGCAGCTCGGGACATACGGGGACTAATGAAAAACTGTTTTTT.

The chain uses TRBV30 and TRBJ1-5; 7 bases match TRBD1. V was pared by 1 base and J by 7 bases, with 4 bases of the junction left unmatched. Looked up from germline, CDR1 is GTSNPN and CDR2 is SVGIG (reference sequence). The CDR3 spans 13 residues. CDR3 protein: CAWSGQGGQPQHF. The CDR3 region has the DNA TGTGCCTGGAGTGGACAGGGTGGGCAGCCCCAGCATTTT.

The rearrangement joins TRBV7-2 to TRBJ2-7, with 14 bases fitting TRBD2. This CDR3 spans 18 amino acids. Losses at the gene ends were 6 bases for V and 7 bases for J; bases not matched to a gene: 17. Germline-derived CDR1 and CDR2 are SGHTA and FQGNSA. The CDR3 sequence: CASSLSGTSGGLFREQYF. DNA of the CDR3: TGTGCCAGCAGTCTATCCGGGACTAGCGGGGGCCTTTTTCGAGAGCAGTACTTC.

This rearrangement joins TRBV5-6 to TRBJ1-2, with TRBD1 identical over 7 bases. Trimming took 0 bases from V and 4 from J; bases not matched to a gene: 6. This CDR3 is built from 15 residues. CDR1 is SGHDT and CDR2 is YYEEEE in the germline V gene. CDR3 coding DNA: TGTGCCAGCAGCTTGGGACAGGGAATACCCTATGGCTACACCTTC. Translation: CASSLGQGIPYGYTF.

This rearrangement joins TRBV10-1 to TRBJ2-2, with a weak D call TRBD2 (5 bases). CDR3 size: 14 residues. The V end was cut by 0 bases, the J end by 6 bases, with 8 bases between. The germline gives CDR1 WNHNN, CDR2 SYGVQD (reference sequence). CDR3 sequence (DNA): TGCGCCAGCAGTGAGTCGAGGGTGCCCGGGGAGCTGTTTTTT. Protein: CASSESRVPGELFF.

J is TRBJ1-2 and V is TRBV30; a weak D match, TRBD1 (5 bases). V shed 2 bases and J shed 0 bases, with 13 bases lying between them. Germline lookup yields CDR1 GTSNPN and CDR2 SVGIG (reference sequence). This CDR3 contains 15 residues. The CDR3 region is CAWSPQTAANYGYTF. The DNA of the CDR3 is TGTGCCTGGAGTCCTCAGACAGCAGCTAACTATGGCTACACCTTC.

The CDR3 spells CASSSPPGNGPQHF. In nucleotides, the CDR3 is TGTGCCAGCAGCTCCCCCCCAGGGAACGGGCCCCAGCATTTT. The V and J genes are TRBV7-2 and TRBJ1-5; a weak D match, TRBD1 (5 bases). The CDR3 spans 14 residues. Germline V gene lookup returns CDR1 SGHTA and CDR2 FQGNSA. The V end lost 4 bases, the J end lost 9 bases, and 16 bases lay between the germline ends.

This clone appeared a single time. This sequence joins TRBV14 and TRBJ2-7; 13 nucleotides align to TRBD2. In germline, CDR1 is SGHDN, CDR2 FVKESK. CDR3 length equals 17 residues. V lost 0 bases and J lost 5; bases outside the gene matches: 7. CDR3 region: CASSQDPGLAGRDEQYF. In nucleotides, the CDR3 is TGTGCCAGCAGCCAAGATCCGGGACTAGCGGGGAGGGACGAGCAGTACTTC.

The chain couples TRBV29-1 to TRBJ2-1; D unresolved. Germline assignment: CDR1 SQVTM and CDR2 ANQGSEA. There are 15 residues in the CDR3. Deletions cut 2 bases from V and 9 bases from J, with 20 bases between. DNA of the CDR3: TGCAGCGTTGAACCCCCCGAGGCCCTATCGGGTGAGCAGTTCTTC. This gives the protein CSVEPPEALSGEQFF.